The entry that follows covers one T cell receptor (beta chain) sequence. This clone was detected once. The clone's antigen remains unknown. The junction and the germline gene differ at one end; a read error may be behind it. The data stem from a study of cytomegalovirus exposure and HLA in healthy donors (dated by TCRdb to 2017 to 2019). Regarding the complete study: In an earlier analysis of 587 of the donors, 276 Gb of sequence data and 100 million or so unique TCR beta sequences from about 179 million T cells were reported. About 310 gigabases of sequencing data and 70 million to 85 million unique TCR sequences were included in an early release covering roughly 700 HLA-typed donors. Of the roughly 400 genotyped donors, about 84% fell in the genetic ancestry cluster associated with self-reported Caucasian donors. The study aimed to test whether cataloging public T cell receptors could reveal signatures of past pathogen exposure. Using immunosequencing, the study profiled T cell repertoires from about 610 subjects and related those repertoires to cytomegalovirus serostatus. Along with the roughly 710-subject first cohort, a separate validation cohort of 120 different subjects was used. To predict cytomegalovirus infection status, the study combined high-throughput TCR immunosequencing, statistical association of individual TCRs with disease status, and machine learning. A later analysis re-examined previously published TCR beta repertoires from 600 to 700 donors and added high-resolution HLA genotyping to investigate patterns of TCR occurrence. Rather than using new phenotypic data, the later analysis identified candidate immune exposures from TCR beta sequences and from how often those sequences occurred across donors. In an earlier analysis of 587 of the donors, high-throughput TCR beta sequencing was used to judge whether each TCR beta V gene segment behaved as functional or pseudogenic. Alongside the repertoire data, information on donor age, sex, ethnicity and CMV serostatus was compiled. A later genetic analysis took genome-wide SNP genotypes for about 60% of the roughly 670 donors and used that subset as a discovery cohort. All discovery cohort repertoires had been generated using a single sequencing platform. Both class I and class II loci were covered by HLA typing, at four-digit resolution. Typing coverage differed by locus: A, B, C, DRB1 and DQB1 were typed in roughly 620-630 donors, DQA1 in around 500, DPA1 in approximately 600, and DPB1 in just under 490. Roughly five DR-DQ haplotypes were treated as single units for association and clustering because of strong linkage in the cohort. On average, roughly 250,000 unique TCR beta nucleotide sequences were sequenced per donor among about 400 genotyped donors of the cohort, with roughly 19% of those sequences being non-productive. Results the study describes overall, beyond this receptor: At a false discovery rate of 0.05, a later analysis linked 15,000 to 20,000 TCR beta sequences to specific HLA alleles. Several of the top co-occurrence clusters appeared to be linked to parvovirus B19, influenza, CMV and Epstein-Barr virus, according to a later analysis. A group of highly shared sequence variants was considered likely to be a technical artifact of the sequencing pipeline. Presence/absence analyses assumed roughly uniform sequencing depth across donors, an assumption that may not hold. Some IMGT-functional V segments, including TRBV6-2 and TRBV6-3, could not be told apart with the 87-base-pair reads, so those segments were excluded. A few of the identified cytomegalovirus-associated TCR beta chains were confirmed in vitro to be specific for cytomegalovirus antigens. Cytomegalovirus status was reported to be diagnosed by the classifier with high specificity and sensitivity in both the original and validation cohorts. A further reported finding was that TCR beta sequences accurately predicted the HLA-A and HLA-B alleles for most subjects in the first cohort. Assigning TCR associations to individual alleles was difficult when HLA alleles, especially DR and DQ, strongly co-occurred. Because HLA typing was missing for some donors at each locus, association tests included only the typed subset. In a later genetic analysis, fewer N-insertions in productive TCRs were reported among donors in an Asian-associated ancestry cluster than the roughly 670-donor mean. A later analysis found that most CMV-associated TCR beta chains appeared HLA-restricted, with HLA associations seemingly driven largely by CMV exposure. Because counts were too low, roughly 16 rarely observed V segments, including chromosome 9 orphons, were left out of the earlier analysis of about 620 of the donors. In a later analysis, the rate of TCR association differed among HLA loci, with DRB1 alleles having the most associated TCRs and HLA-C alleles having the fewest. Broadly in line with IMGT annotations, most TCR beta V segments showed up in productive rearrangements about 87% or about 30% of the time in an earlier analysis of several hundred of the donors. Correlated functional status among segregating V segments might reflect linkage disequilibrium, but an unknown experimental factor could not be ruled out. The only immune exposure information available for the cohort was CMV serostatus. A total of fewer than 200 TCR beta chains were listed by the study as associated with cytomegalovirus. Only TCR beta chains were sequenced in this cohort, and the absence of alpha or paired-chain data limited detectable features. A later analysis found that HLA-associated TCR beta chains were more clonally expanded and had lower generation probabilities than equally common non-associated chains. V-gene and J-gene trimming of TCR beta chains was associated with a missense DCLRE1C variant in a later genetic analysis, and the association was replicated in an independent cohort. Most TCR sequences were observed very rarely across donors, whereas some public TCRs were present in many individuals. The authors suggested that the approach could potentially be extended to other disease states and immunological phenotypes.

CDR1 and CDR2 (SGHNT, YYREEE) derive from the germline V gene (reference sequence). Reading from cysteine to phenylalanine, the CDR3 counts 13 amino acids. The DNA shown is the 39-base CDR3, in frame from base 1. The protocol used for the library was the immunoSEQ multiplex PCR assay. A mixture of 60 forward primers for TCR Vbeta segments and 13 reverse primers for TCR Jbeta segments was used in the multiplex PCR. The CDR3 region of rearranged TCR beta genes was amplified from genomic DNA by a multiplex PCR assay. Amplified TCR beta libraries were sequenced as 87-base-pair reads on the Illumina HiSeq System. As for how the authors treated the data: Across the 500 to 750 repertoires, a later analysis counted 80 million or so unique TCR beta chains, approximately 12 million of which were shared by at least two donors. Raw reads were error-corrected and collapsed into unique sequences with a nearest-neighbor algorithm that merged closely related sequences to remove PCR and sequencing errors. V, D and J gene segments were assigned by aligning CDR3 sequences to IMGT reference sequences. For a sequence to be retained, a match of at least six nucleotides to both a V gene segment and a J gene segment was required. Rearrangements were classified as productive when the CDR3 lacked stop codons and remained in frame with V and J, and all other rearrangements were classified as non-productive. CDR3 was defined according to IMGT convention as the region running from the second conserved V-encoded cysteine to the conserved J-encoded phenylalanine. In an earlier analysis of 587 of the donors, sequences lacking an unambiguous match to a single V gene segment were excluded. In an earlier analysis of 500 to 750 of the donors, V segments were called functional above 56.7% productive rearrangements and were called segregating when the between-donor standard deviation exceeded 5%. A statistical classification framework was built for diagnosing cytomegalovirus status from the catalog of TCR beta chain sequences. A later analysis assigned V and J genes by comparing TCR nucleotide sequences with IMGT/GENE-DB human TR gene sequences. The TCRdist pipeline was used in a later analysis to assign CDR3 sequences and most-parsimonious VDJ recombination scenarios. In a later analysis, each TCR beta chain was defined by its CDR3 amino acid sequence together with its V-gene family, and reads lacking a unique V-gene family were excluded. A later analysis removed several hundred highly shared, low-generation-probability nucleotide sequences to deal with suspected cross-contamination and a sequencing artifact. For each public chain, a later analysis derived a clonal expansion index from normalized ranks of inferred template counts within each repertoire. Generation probabilities in a later analysis came from a VDJ recombination model fitted to out-of-frame rearrangements, and those results were checked against IGoR. A later analysis scored TCR-TCR, TCR-HLA and TCR-CMV co-occurrence with hypergeometric tests, applying a repertoire-size bias correction to TCR pairs. False discovery rates were estimated in a later analysis by permuting HLA or CMV assignments 20 times. In a later analysis, co-occurring TCRs were grouped with DBSCAN, and TCRdist sequence similarity was added when clustering was performed within HLA-allele-positive subsets. Co-occurrence clustering excluded repertoires with fewer than 30,000 or more than 120,000 public chains, plus five with anomalous nucleotide sharing. TCRdb limited this immuneACCESS table to in-frame rearrangements with V and J called. A share of clones is missing; checked studies link under half to unresolved V genes, and the rest is unexplained. V and J calls and clone size are as listed in that table; D and trimming were resolved from the DNA. The sample includes 65,000 to 80,000 clones, with under 85% observed a single time. The ten largest clones take up 20% to 25% of the sample.

The cohort consisted of 666 healthy bone marrow donors. All cohort members were sampled while nominally healthy, although unrecorded immune exposures were likely present. The donor tested CMV seropositive and was one of the 289 seropositive cohort members. Every donor gave a peripheral blood sample, and the peripheral blood mononuclear cells from that sample were used for TCR beta sequencing. The Qiagen DNeasy Blood Extraction Kit was used to extract genomic DNA from the blood cell samples. The receptor was derived from a woman aged 40 to 50 in good health and CMV-seropositive. Sequenced sample: PBMCs. The rearrangement combines TRBV5-4 with TRBJ2-1; TRBD1 is possibly the D segment (7 matching bases). The CDR3 amino acid sequence is: CANSSTGRNEQFF. At the DNA level, the sequence is TGTGCCAACAGCTCGACAGGGAGGAATGAGCAGTTCTTC.